This TCR beta chain is from a study of CD4 T cells in relation to SARS-CoV-2 and coronaviruses. Across the whole study: PBMCs were cultured with antigen for approximately nine days before TCR beta sequencing. No peptide or an HIV-1 Nef peptide pool served as negative control. Notes on the study in general: SARS-CoV-2-driven expansion was significantly weaker in crossreactive than monoreactive clones.

Unexposed donor CD4+ T cells date from 2011-2018, before the COVID-19 pandemic. After nine to ten days of culture, CD4+ T cells were isolated. As cell numbers allowed, unexposed-donor CD4+ T cells faced SARS-CoV-2 S/N and four cold-coronavirus spikes. The CDR3 consists of 16 residues. From germline, CDR1 is MGHRA and CDR2 YSYEKL. Trimming shortened V by 4 bases and J by 1 base, and 13 bases separated the two germline ends. The data were produced by immunoSEQ multiplex PCR, yet TCRdb's version contains in-frame clones alone and is incomplete. The sample shows around 15,000 clones, roughly 80% of them seen only once. A remark on this clone: What it binds is not known.

Sequenced material: CD4+ T cells from PBMCs, cultured in vitro. This chain uses TRBV4-1 with TRBJ1-4; D might be TRBD1 (5 bases). The TCR was taken from a human donor in good health. CDR3 coding DNA: TGCGCCAGCAGCCTTTTCCAGGGCAGAACTAATGAAAAACTGTTTTTT. Its protein is CASSLFQGRTNEKLFF.